The 22 T cell receptor beta chains below come from one sample, sequenced in a study of cytomegalovirus exposure and HLA in healthy donors. Researchers ran the PCR with 60 Vbeta and 13 Jbeta primers. Assay used: immunoSEQ multiplex PCR; TCRdb lists only in-frame clones, some missing. The data show about 150,000 clones, more than 75% seen once. Material for sequencing was PBMCs. The origin of the receptors is a man between 25 and 39 years old in good health and CMV-seropositive.

Only a few counts were recorded for this clone. The CDR3 DNA is TGTGCCAGCAGTCGCGACAAAGCCTACGAGCAGTACTTC. Protein: CASSRDKAYEQYF. This rearrangement joins TRBV6-5 to TRBJ2-7; D unclear. Trimming took 5 bases from V and 2 from J, leaving 10 bases between them. The CDR3 consists of 13 residues. Germline values: CDR1 MNHEY, CDR2 SVGAGI.

CDR3 region: CAIKKTQGWAETQYF. CDR3 DNA: TGTGCCATCAAAAAAACGCAGGGGTGGGCAGAGACCCAGTACTTC. The V and J genes are TRBV10-3 and TRBJ2-5; tentative D call: TRBD1 (6 bases). Between the trimmed V and J ends, which lost 7 bases and 4 bases, there was a span of 19 bases. Germline lookup yields CDR1 ENHRY and CDR2 SYGVKD. The CDR3 consists of 15 residues.

The gene calls are TRBV6-1 and TRBJ1-4; 7 bases map to TRBD1. The CDR3 covers 13 residues. Germline values: CDR1 MNHNS, CDR2 SASEGT. The ends lost 6 bases at V and 4 bases at J; junction bases unmatched: 2. In nucleotides, the CDR3 is TGTGCCAGCAGGGGACAGTTTAATGAAAAACTGTTTTTT. Translated, it gives CASRGQFNEKLFF.

V is TRBV19 and J is TRBJ1-2; TRBD1 matches at 8 bases. The V gene end was trimmed by 5 bases and the J gene end by 7 bases; junction bases not matched to a gene: 15. Germline V lookup: CDR1 LNHDA, CDR2 SQIVND (reference sequence). The CDR3 covers 16 residues. CDR3 sequence reads: CASSVNRQGRIRGYTF. The CDR3 nucleotides read TGTGCCAGTAGTGTAAACAGACAGGGGCGAATTCGTGGCTACACCTTC.

The rearrangement links TRBV5-5 to TRBJ1-4; no clear D gene. The CDR3 length is 12 residues. The V gene lost 4 bases and the J gene lost 7 bases, with 8 bases spanning the gap. CDR1 and CDR2 from the germline V gene are SGHKS and YYEKEE (reference sequence). The CDR3 reads CASSLAIEKLFF. The CDR3 bases are TGTGCCAGCAGCCTGGCTATTGAAAAACTGTTTTTT.

The V call is TRBV19, the J call TRBJ2-7; TRBD1 agrees at 8 bases. Germline CDR1 is LNHDA and CDR2 is SQIVND (reference sequence). The ends lost 4 bases at V and 5 bases at J; junction bases unmatched: 7. This CDR3 has 14 amino acids. The DNA of the CDR3 is TGTGCCAGTAGTACCCGGGACAGGTTCGACGAGCAGTACTTC. This gives the protein CASSTRDRFDEQYF.

The DNA for the CDR3 is TGTGCCAGCAGCCAAGATTTGGCAGATAATGAAAAACTGTTTTTT. Its translation is CASSQDLADNEKLFF. This sequence joins TRBV4-2 and TRBJ1-4; D is unclear. Trimming removed 0 bases at V and 4 bases at J, with 9 bases between. CDR1 LGHNA and CDR2 YNFKEQ come from the germline V gene. The CDR3 is 15 residues long.

The V call is TRBV27, the J call TRBJ1-1; possible D gene TRBD1, 5 bases. Germline V lookup: CDR1 MNHEY, CDR2 SMNVEV (reference sequence). CDR3 length equals 13 residues. Trimming removed 3 bases at V and 1 base at J, with 6 bases between. CDR3 sequence reads: CASSFGQNTEAFF. The CDR3 DNA reads TGTGCCAGCAGTTTCGGACAGAACACTGAAGCTTTCTTT.

V and J are TRBV18 and TRBJ2-2, with TRBD1 identical over 9 bases. The CDR3 totals 15 residues. Trimming cost V 6 bases and J 4 bases; bases outside gene matches: 6. Germline loops: CDR1 KGHSH, CDR2 LQKENI. The CDR3 here is CASSRTGVRTGELFF. In DNA form, the CDR3 reads TGTGCCAGCTCTCGGACAGGGGTTCGCACCGGGGAGCTGTTTTTT.

This clone occurred a few times. J is TRBJ2-2 and V is TRBV29-1; 15 nucleotides agree with TRBD2. V shed 7 bases and J 6 bases; nucleotides not matched to a gene: 3. The CDR3 covers 14 residues. Germline V gives CDR1 SQVTM, CDR2 ANQGSEA. Here the CDR3 reads CSARTSGRAGELFF. In DNA, the CDR3 is TGCAGCGCCCGGACTAGCGGGAGGGCCGGGGAGCTGTTTTTT.

This clone was detected a few times. The chain is built from TRBV6-1 and TRBJ2-7; 12 bases fit TRBD2. The V gene's germline CDR1 is MNHNS and CDR2 SASEGT. V lost 8 bases and J lost 2; bases outside the gene matches: 4. The CDR3 is 14 amino acids. CDR3 loop: CASYTSGGPYEQYF. The CDR3 DNA follows: TGTGCCAGCTACACTAGCGGGGGGCCCTACGAGCAGTACTTC.

The J gene is TRBJ2-5, the V gene TRBV6-6; 10 bases are a match to TRBD2. The J call is doubtful: the DNA matches TRBJ2-7 better. From germline, CDR1 is MNHNY and CDR2 SVGAGI (reference sequence). This CDR3 region has 15 residues. CDR3 sequence reads: CASSYWASGSNEQYF. CDR3 coding DNA: TGTGCCAGCAGTTACTGGGCTAGCGGGAGTAACGAGCAGTACTTC.

Here the CDR3 DNA reads TGCGCCAGCACCTCCACCGGGACAGGGGAAGAGACCCAGTACTTC. It codes for CASTSTGTGEETQYF. The rearrangement links TRBV5-1 to TRBJ2-5; 10 nucleotides agree with TRBD1. The CDR3 is made up of 15 amino acids. Germline values: CDR1 SGHRS, CDR2 YFSETQ. J gave up 3 bases and V 6 bases, and 8 bases lay outside the gene matches.

The chain combines TRBV9 with TRBJ2-3, with TRBD2 identical over 15 bases. Germline V gene sequence: CDR1 SGDLS, CDR2 YYNGEE. J lost 5 bases, V lost 0 bases, and 10 bases had no gene match. This CDR3 comprises 19 residues. The CDR3 region has the DNA TGTGCCAGCAGCGTAGGGACTAGCGGGAGGGCATTTTGGGGAGATACGCAGTATTTT. Its translation: CASSVGTSGRAFWGDTQYF.

The chain couples TRBV7-9 to TRBJ2-5; D is unclear. Judging by the DNA end, TRBJ2-7 fits better; the J call may be wrong. The CDR3 is 12 residues long. Germline V CDR1 and CDR2: SEHNR, FQNEAQ (reference sequence). The CDR3 bases are TGTGCCAGCAGCCTTGCAACCTACGAGCAGTACTTC. This codes for CASSLATYEQYF.

The V and J genes are TRBV28 and TRBJ2-7; TRBD2 aligns across 8 bases. J lost 1 base, V lost 5 bases, and 7 bases had no gene match. From germline, CDR1 is MDHEN and CDR2 SYDVKM. The CDR3 is 15 residues long. The CDR3 loop reads CASSVTSGGSYEQYF. The CDR3 nucleotides read TGTGCCAGCAGTGTTACTAGCGGAGGATCCTACGAGCAGTACTTC. The full variable domain, with the rest looked up from reference TRBV28 and TRBJ2-7, is DVKVTQSSRYLVKRTGEKVFLECVQDMDHENMFWYRQDPGLGLRLIYFSYDVKMKEKGDIPEGYSVSREKKERFSLILESASTNQTSMYLCASSVTSGGSYEQYFGPGTRLTVT.

Details on this clone: At one end the junction does not follow the germline gene, possibly because of a read error. V usage is TRBV7-9 and J usage is TRBJ2-5; 14 bases are shared with TRBD2. The CDR3 extends over 17 amino acids. Germline V lookup: CDR1 SEHNR, CDR2 FQNEAQ (reference sequence). The CDR3 DNA reads TGTTCCAGCGGGCCTTATCTCGGACTAGCGGGAGGAGAGACCCAGTACTTC. Its protein is CSSGPYLGLAGGETQYF.

This chain uses TRBV7-2 with TRBJ2-7; no definite D call. From germline, CDR1 is SGHTA and CDR2 FQGNSA. The V end lost 7 bases, the J end lost 0 bases, and 13 bases lay between the germline ends. The CDR3 runs 14 residues. The CDR3 DNA reads as TGTGCCAGCACCCGTGGGCTCTTCTCCTACGAGCAGTACTTC. It yields the protein CASTRGLFSYEQYF.

This clone was seen only once. The chain combines TRBV27 with TRBJ2-1, with 12 bases matching TRBD2. V was pared by 5 bases and J by 9 bases, with 2 bases of the junction left unmatched. Germline V CDR1 and CDR2: MNHEY, SMNVEV (reference sequence). The CDR3 spans 13 residues. Written as DNA, the CDR3 is TGTGCCAGCAGTCTACTAGCGGGAGGTGAGCAGTTCTTC. It specifies CASSLLAGGEQFF.

The count of this clone is one. J is TRBJ2-7 and V is TRBV5-1; 7 positions agree with TRBD1. The V gene's germline CDR1 is SGHRS and CDR2 YFSETQ. J gave up 6 bases and V 1 base, and 13 bases lay outside the gene matches. This CDR3 comprises 16 residues. This chain's CDR3 is CASSLSPGTASPEQYF. DNA of the CDR3: TGCGCCAGCAGCTTGTCCCCCGGGACAGCATCACCCGAGCAGTACTTC.

V is TRBV5-1 and J is TRBJ1-1, with 7 bases that match TRBD1. The CDR3 has 14 residues. V lost 0 bases to trimming and J lost 5 bases; unmatched junction nucleotides: 4. Germline assignment: CDR1 SGHRS and CDR2 YFSETQ. The CDR3 DNA follows: TGCGCCAGCAGCTTGGTCGGCAGGGGGACTGAAGCTTTCTTT. Translation: CASSLVGRGTEAFF.

The rearrangement links TRBV6-1 to TRBJ2-4; 12 bases fit TRBD2. CDR1 and CDR2 from the germline V gene are MNHNS and SASEGT. V shed 6 bases and J 8 bases; nucleotides not matched to a gene: 5. The CDR3 is made up of 14 amino acids. The CDR3 DNA sequence: TGTGCCAGCAGCGGACTAGCGGGATCATACATTCAGTACTTC. The encoded protein is CASSGLAGSYIQYF.